This T cell receptor beta chain was identified during a study of vaccination effects on CD4 cells after COVID-19. About the research overall: Post-vaccine draws lagged the second dose by a median of 72 days.

CDR1 is MDHEN, CDR2 SYDVKM, per germline. Trimming took off 3 bases at V and 4 bases at J, with 16 bases between the two ends. The CDR3 loop spans 15 amino acids. Pools of viral peptides were used by the ViraFEST assay to expand antigen-specific CD4+ T cells ahead of sequencing. CD4+ T cell isolation took place after about 11 days of culture. Participants received two doses of either the BNT162b2 or mRNA-1273 vaccine. Supplemented with around 9.3 IU/ml IL-2 and roughly 10 ug/ml peptides, 2 million to 2.5 million PBMC per well were kept in culture. Measured with immunoSEQ multiplex PCR; TCRdb has only the in-frame clones, and not every one. The repertoire holds 20,000 to 30,000 clones, with roughly 80% as singletons. Comment on this clone: The target antigen is unknown.

General study results and limits: Late in the post-vaccination period, infection-induced and vaccine-induced clones underwent marked clonal contraction. A shortage of convalescent patients and an absence of early post-infection timepoints characterized the study.

The sequence was obtained from a human donor who received a COVID-19 vaccine. The material sequenced was CD4+ T cells from PBMCs cultured with HCoV-NL63 spike peptides, taken after COVID-19 vaccination. The gene calls are TRBV28 and TRBJ2-7; D might be TRBD2 (7 bases). The CDR3 protein is CASSFRGGAKYEQYF. The CDR3, as DNA: TGTGCCAGCAGTTTTAGGGGGGGCGCGAAGTACGAGCAGTACTTC. The full variable domain, rest sourced from reference TRBV28 and TRBJ2-7, is DVKVTQSSRYLVKRTGEKVFLECVQDMDHENMFWYRQDPGLGLRLIYFSYDVKMKEKGDIPEGYSVSREKKERFSLILESASTNQTSMYLCASSFRGGAKYEQYFGPGTRLTVT.